This T cell receptor (beta chain) comes out of a study of cytomegalovirus exposure and HLA in healthy donors. Regarding this clone: Antigen specificity is unknown.

General observations from the study: Researchers counted roughly 150 TCR beta chains as cytomegalovirus-associated.

The study ran its PCR with 60 Vbeta and 13 Jbeta primers. Using immunoSEQ multiplex PCR, the repertoire was profiled, and TCRdb retains in-frame clones only, with some absent. The listing contains about 48,000 clones. The receptor's source is a male donor in good health and CMV-seropositive. Sequences were obtained from PBMCs.

The CDR3 reads CASSLSGSVLASYEQYF. The CDR3 DNA reads TGTGCCAGCAGTTTGTCAGGGTCCGTCCTCGCCTCCTACGAGCAGTACTTC. V and J are TRBV27 and TRBJ2-7; tentative D call: TRBD1 (5 bases). This CDR3 is 17 amino acids long. The ends were cut back, 3 bases at V and 0 bases at J, with 18 bases in the middle. Germline assignment: CDR1 MNHEY and CDR2 SMNVEV (reference sequence).